What follows describes a single T cell receptor beta chain. The ends lost 5 bases at V and 0 bases at J; junction bases unmatched: 6. The CDR3 runs to 16 residues. CDR1 is SGHAT and CDR2 is FQNNGV in the germline V gene. The data stem from a study of blood T cell repertoires in COVID-19. Study context: Italy, Spain and the United States were the sources of the convalescent and acute COVID-19 samples.

Methods used by the authors: For nucleated cells, counts were estimated from reference gene primer amplification. Assay: immunoSEQ multiplex PCR; the TCRdb copy retains only in-frame clones and omits some. V and J calls and clone size are those listed in that table; D and trimming were worked out from the DNA. Among roughly 20,000 clones listed, nearly 90% were seen once. The sample consisted of peripheral blood. The TCR sequence derives from a human donor in a cohort sampled during active COVID-19. The chain has TRBV11-2 and TRBJ1-3; 8 nucleotides match TRBD1. CDR3 coding DNA: TGTGCCAGCAGCCCGCGACAGGGGAACTCTGGAAACACCATATATTTT. As protein: CASSPRQGNSGNTIYF.